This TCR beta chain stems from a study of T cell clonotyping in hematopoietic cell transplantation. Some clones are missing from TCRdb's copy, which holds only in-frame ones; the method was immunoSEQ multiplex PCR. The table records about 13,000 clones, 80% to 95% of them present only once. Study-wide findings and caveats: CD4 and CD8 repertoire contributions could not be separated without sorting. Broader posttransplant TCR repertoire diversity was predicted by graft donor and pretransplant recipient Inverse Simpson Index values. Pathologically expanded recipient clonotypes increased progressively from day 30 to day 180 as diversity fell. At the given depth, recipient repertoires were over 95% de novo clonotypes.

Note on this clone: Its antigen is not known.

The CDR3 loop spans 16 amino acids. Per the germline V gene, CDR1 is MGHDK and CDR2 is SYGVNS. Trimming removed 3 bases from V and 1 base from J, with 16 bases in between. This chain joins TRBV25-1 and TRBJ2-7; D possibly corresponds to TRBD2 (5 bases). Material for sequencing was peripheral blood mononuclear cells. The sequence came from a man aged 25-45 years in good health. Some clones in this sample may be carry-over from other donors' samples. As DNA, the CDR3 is TGTGCCAGCAGTGATCAGGCGGGTACAAGTTCCTACGAGCAGTACTTC. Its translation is CASSDQAGTSSYEQYF.